Below, one T cell receptor (beta chain) is given with its context. Its specificity is unknown. This sample was taken from a study of cytomegalovirus exposure and HLA in healthy donors. Study outcomes and limitations: Published work reported that the classifier diagnosed cytomegalovirus status with high specificity and sensitivity.

PCR employed 60 Vbeta and 13 Jbeta primers. Some clones are missing from TCRdb's copy, which holds only in-frame ones; the method was immunoSEQ multiplex PCR. Of under 150,000 clones in the sample, 75% to 80% were seen once. Sequencing was done on a sample of PBMCs. This TCR was recovered from a man aged 18 to 29 in good health and CMV-seronegative.

CDR3: CASILGHKINEKLFF. As DNA, the CDR3 is TGTGCCAGCATCCTTGGACATAAAATTAATGAAAAACTGTTTTTT. The J gene is TRBJ1-4, the V gene TRBV27; a weak D match, TRBD1 (5 bases). CDR3 length equals 15 residues. CDR1 and CDR2 from the germline V gene are MNHEY and SMNVEV (reference sequence). Deletions cut 7 bases from V and 4 bases from J, with 16 bases between.